This TCR beta chain was sequenced for a study of CD8 T cells in ankylosing spondylitis. Study results and limitations: Seemingly characteristic of ankylosing spondylitis blood was a TCR beta motif consisting of about 8 highly homologous variants. CD8+ by phenotype, disease-linked clones were relatively rare in peripheral blood. Some motif variants had been reported before (in reactive arthritis synovial fluid and blood). Significant enrichment of disease-linked clones was reportedly seen in matched ankylosing spondylitis synovial fluid.

This clonotype occurred many times. The antigen is not known. The V and J ends lost 4 bases and 7 bases, in that order; junction bases with no gene match: 7. Germline V gene sequence: CDR1 MNHNS, CDR2 SASEGT. CDR3 length: 15 residues. TCRdb used MiXCR to reprocess the 5' RACE reads, holding one entry per CDR3 protein. There are around 39,000 distinct CDR3 sequences in the sample; 13% occur only once, and about 30% lies in the top ten. The chain joins TRBV6-1 to TRBJ1-4; 9 bases map to TRBD1. The material sequenced was synovial fluid, either unsorted or a sorted T cell fraction (not recorded which). The sequence came from a male donor with ankylosing spondylitis. The CDR3 DNA follows: TGTGCCAGCAGTGTGTTACAGGGGGCCGGTGAAAAACTGTTTTTT. Protein product: CASSVLQGAGEKLFF.